This T cell receptor (beta chain) stems from a study of blood T cell repertoires in COVID-19. The CDR3 spans 12 residues. Germline CDR1 is SGHNT and CDR2 is YYREEE (reference sequence). This clone showed up just a few times. This table comes from immunoSEQ multiplex PCR, and its TCRdb copy is limited to in-frame clones, with some not included. This table holds 120,000 or so clones, about 74% found once. Sequencing input: peripheral blood. The chain recombines TRBV5-4 with TRBJ2-7; 7 positions match TRBD2. The clonotype originates from a human donor in a cohort sampled during active COVID-19. CDR3 protein: CVSSGDSYEQYF. Here the CDR3 DNA reads TGTGTCTCCAGCGGGGACTCCTACGAGCAGTACTTC.